This TCR beta chain is from a study of blood T cell repertoires in COVID-19. Study background: Italy, Spain and the United States were the sources of the convalescent and acute COVID-19 samples. T cells, B-cell-depleted T cells, or PBMCs provided the cDNA or gDNA that served as material.

In the authors' workflow: It was from reference gene primer amplification that nucleated cell counts were estimated. TCRdb's copy holds only in-frame clones and misses some; the assay was immunoSEQ multiplex PCR. V and J calls and clone size are given by that table; D and trimming were obtained from the DNA. This sample has some 200,000 clones; around 84% occur once, and the top ten carry 15% to 20%. Germline-derived CDR1 and CDR2 are SEHNR and FQNEAQ (reference sequence). The CDR3 is 12 amino acids. V lost 2 bases and J 5 bases, leaving 6 bases between the germline ends. The receptor was derived from an elderly woman with active or convalescent COVID-19. The sample consisted of peripheral blood. V usage is TRBV7-9 and J usage is TRBJ1-1; D gene ambiguous. The CDR3 sequence: CASSLPRTEAFF. Here the CDR3 DNA reads TGTGCCAGCAGCTTACCCAGGACTGAAGCTTTCTTT.